This T cell receptor beta chain was recorded in a study of blood T cell repertoires in COVID-19. Original data processing: Amplified reference gene primers provided the basis for estimating nucleated cell counts. TCRdb's table, derived via immunoSEQ multiplex PCR, lists solely in-frame clones and lacks some. That table gives V, J and clone size, and the DNA gave D and trimming. The sample comprises under 300,000 clones, 70% to 90% of which are singletons, and more than 6.5% rests with the top ten. In terms of age and location, participants ranged from roughly 18 to 95 years and lived in about two dozen US areas. Contact with a PCR-confirmed or clinician-diagnosed COVID-19 case occurred within 2 weeks of entry. The CDR3 sequence is 11 residues long. The germline CDR1 and CDR2 sequences are SGHRS and YFSETQ. Trimming pared 7 bases from V and 7 bases from J, leaving 10 bases between.

The sequence came from a woman between 50 and 59 years old who had been exposed to COVID-19. The source material was PBMCs or T cells enriched from blood (not recorded which). The rearrangement links TRBV5-1 to TRBJ2-3; D possibly corresponds to TRBD2 (5 bases). Here the CDR3 DNA reads TGCGCCAGCGGTACGGGGAATACGCAGTATTTT. Its translation: CASGTGNTQYF.